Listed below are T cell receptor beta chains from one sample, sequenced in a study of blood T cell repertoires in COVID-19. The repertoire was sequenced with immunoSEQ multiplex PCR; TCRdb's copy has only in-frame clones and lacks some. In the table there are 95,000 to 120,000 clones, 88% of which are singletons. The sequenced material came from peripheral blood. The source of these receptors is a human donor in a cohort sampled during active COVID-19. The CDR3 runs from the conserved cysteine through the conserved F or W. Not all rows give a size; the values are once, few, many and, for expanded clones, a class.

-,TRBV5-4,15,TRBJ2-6,CASRLQGSGANVLTF
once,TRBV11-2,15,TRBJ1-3,CASSWGPTSGNTIYF
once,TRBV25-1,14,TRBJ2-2,CASSGNLNTGELFF
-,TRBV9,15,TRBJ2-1,CASSVGSSGHNEQFF
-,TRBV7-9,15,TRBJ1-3,CASSDQGNSGNTIYF
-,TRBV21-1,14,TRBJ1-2,CASNRDRGVGGYTF
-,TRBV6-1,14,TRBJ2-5,CASSEARYQETQYF
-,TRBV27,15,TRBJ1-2,CASSLSGQGNYGYTF
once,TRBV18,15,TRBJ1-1,CASSPSGSMNTEAFF
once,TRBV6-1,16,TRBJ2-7,CASSEGSGGAIYEQYF
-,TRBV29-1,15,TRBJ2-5,CSVEPYDRGQETQYF
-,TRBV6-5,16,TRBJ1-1,CASSYSGVFRTTEAFF
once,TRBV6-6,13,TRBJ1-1,CASSLLRNTEAFF
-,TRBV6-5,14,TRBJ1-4,CASVNTGRSEKLFF
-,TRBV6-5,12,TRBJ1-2,CASITGGDGYTF
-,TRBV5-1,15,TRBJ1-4,CASSWTRDSNEKLFF
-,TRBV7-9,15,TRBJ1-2,CASSPRQGAFSGYTF
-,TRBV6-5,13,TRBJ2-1,CASSQSRRDEQFF
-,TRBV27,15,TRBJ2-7,CASSLSAGVPYEQYF
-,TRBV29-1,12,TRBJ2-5,CSVRDSQETQYF
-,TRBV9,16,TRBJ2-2,CASSPSFWGGTGELFF
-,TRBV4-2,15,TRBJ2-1,CASSHGTGPYNEQFF
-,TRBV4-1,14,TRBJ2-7,CASSPLAGGYEQYF
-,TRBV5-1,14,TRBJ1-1,CASSFQGMNTEAFF
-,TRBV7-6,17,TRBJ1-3,CASSLVPGGSSGNTIYF
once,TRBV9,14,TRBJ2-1,CASSSRREAGEQFF
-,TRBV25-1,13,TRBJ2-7,CASRDSSSYEQYF
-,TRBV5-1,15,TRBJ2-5,CASSLFHRGQETQYF
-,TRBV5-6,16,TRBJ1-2,CASSLAGGARGYGYTF
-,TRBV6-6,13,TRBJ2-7,CASSYGRQIEQYF
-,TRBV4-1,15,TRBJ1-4,CASSQDSRVREKLFF
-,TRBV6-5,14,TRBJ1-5,CASALQRGSQPQHF
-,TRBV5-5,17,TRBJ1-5,CASSPTQGWYSNQPQHF
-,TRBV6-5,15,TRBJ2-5,CASDAQWGVGETQYF
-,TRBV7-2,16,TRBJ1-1,CASSPTWQLPNTEAFF
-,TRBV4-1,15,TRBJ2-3,CASSQRGGFTDTQYF
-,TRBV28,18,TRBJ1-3,CASSLRAMGATGGNTIYF
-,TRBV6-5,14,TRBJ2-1,CASIGLAGGNEQFF
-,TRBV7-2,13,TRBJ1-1,CASSLQGGTEAFF
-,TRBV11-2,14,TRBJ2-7,CASSFSQGLHEQYF
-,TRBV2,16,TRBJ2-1,CASSQFTGGSYNEQFF
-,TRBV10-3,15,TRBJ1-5,CAISQGDSENQPQHF
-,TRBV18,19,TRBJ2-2,CASSQRDRGPGGATGELFF
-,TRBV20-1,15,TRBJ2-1,CSASPTSGGGLGQFF
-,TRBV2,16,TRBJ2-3,CASRKIAGGPTDTQYF
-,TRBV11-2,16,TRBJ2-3,CASSLVRDFNTDTQYF
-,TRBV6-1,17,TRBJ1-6,CASSASRAWYRNSPLHF
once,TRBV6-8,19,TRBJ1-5,CASSYLERGGGDSNQPQHF
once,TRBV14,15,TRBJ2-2,CASSQGMGRSGELFF